The subject of this entry is one T cell receptor (beta chain). The entry originates in a study of blood T cell repertoires in COVID-19. Study in general: The United States, Italy and Spain supplied acute and convalescent COVID-19 samples.

In the authors' methods: Reference gene primer amplification in the assay estimated nucleated cell counts. Assay used: immunoSEQ multiplex PCR; TCRdb lists only in-frame clones, some missing. The V and J calls and clone size come from that table; D and trimming were worked out from the DNA. Of about 230,000 clones in the sample, 65% to 90% were seen once. From germline, CDR1 is SEHNR and CDR2 FQNEAQ (reference sequence). With 0 bases removed from V and 6 bases from J, the gap between germline ends came to 8 bases. This CDR3 spans 13 amino acids. Seattle patients were enrolled while actively infected and followed longitudinally.

V usage is TRBV7-9 and J usage is TRBJ1-2; D is uncertain. Input material: peripheral blood. This receptor was obtained from a man in his fifties or sixties with COVID-19, enrolled during active disease. The CDR3 nucleotides read TGTGCCAGCAGCTTAGCACGAGAGCATGGCTACACCTTC. It yields the protein CASSLAREHGYTF.